This T cell receptor beta chain was identified in a study of technical replicates of blood from a few donors. Trimming cost V 0 bases and J 1 base, with 16 bases left between them. Germline CDR1 LGHNA, CDR2 YSLEER. The CDR3 has 18 residues. The protocol was immunoSEQ multiplex PCR, while the TCRdb copy is restricted to in-frame clones and leaves out a portion. Of about 83,000 clones listed, 90% to 98% are singletons. The specimen was T cells isolated from PBMCs. This chain joins TRBV4-3 and TRBJ2-1, with D perhaps matching TRBD2 (5 bases). This sequence was found in a human donor in good health. The CDR3 DNA is TGCGCCAGCAGCCAAGATGCAGCGGCGTCGGTGTCCTACAATGAGCAGTTCTTC. Protein: CASSQDAAASVSYNEQFF.